Each of the 26 T cell receptor beta chains below was sequenced from the same sample in a study of STAT3 mutations in large granular lymphocyte leukemia. Overall study results and limits: Every T-LGLL patient had at least one immunodominant TCRbeta clonotype.

Sequencing was performed with immunoSEQ multiplex PCR; in TCRdb, only in-frame clones are kept and a portion is missing. The sample contains about 6,700 clones, 45% to 65% of which appear only once. These TCRs are of unknown antigen specificity. Sequences were obtained from peripheral blood mononuclear cells. The receptors stem from a boy aged 5-17 years with T-cell large granular lymphocyte leukemia. Some clones in this sample may be carry-over from other donors' samples.

J is TRBJ1-1 and V is TRBV6-5; the D gene is possibly TRBD1 (6 bases). Germline CDR1 is MNHEY and CDR2 is SVGAGI. The CDR3 length is 15 residues. V dropped 0 bases and J dropped 7 bases, with 15 bases sitting between them. The CDR3 nucleotides read TGTGCCAGCAGTTACTCCGCAGGGGCGAGGCGTGAAGCTTTCTTT. Protein sequence: CASSYSAGARREAFF.

A single count supports this clone. V and J are TRBV14 and TRBJ2-7, with 9 bases aligning to TRBD2. V was clipped by 1 base and J by 2 bases; unmatched bases: 6. The germline CDR1 and CDR2 sequences are SGHDN and FVKESK. The length of the CDR3 is 16 residues. The CDR3 here is CASSQVGTSPTYEQYF. CDR3 bases: TGTGCCAGCAGCCAAGTGGGGACTAGCCCTACCTACGAGCAGTACTTC.

CDR3 residues: CASSRNEGAGYTF. The CDR3 nucleotides read TGTGCCAGCAGCCGGAATGAGGGGGCGGGCTACACCTTC. J is TRBJ1-2 and V is TRBV5-4; 7 nucleotides align to TRBD1. This CDR3 contains 13 residues. Germline V lookup: CDR1 SGHNT, CDR2 YYREEE (reference sequence). Trimming took 4 bases from V and 8 from J; bases not matched to a gene: 8. The full variable domain, in which reference TRBV5-4 and TRBJ1-2 provide the parts outside the CDR3, is ETGVTQSPTHLIKTRGQQVTLRCSSQSGHNTVSWYQQALGQGPQFIFQYYREEENGRGNFPPRFSGLQFPNYSSELNVNALELDDSALYLCASSRNEGAGYTFGSGTRLTVV.

V and J are TRBV5-5 and TRBJ2-1; D gene ambiguous. Per the germline V gene, CDR1 is SGHKS and CDR2 is YYEKEE (reference sequence). The length of the CDR3 is 11 residues. V lost 1 base and J lost 7, with 3 bases in between. CDR3 region: CASSLYNEQFF. The DNA for the CDR3 is TGTGCCAGCAGCTTGTATAATGAGCAGTTCTTC.

This clone showed up just a few times. The chain links TRBV5-4 to TRBJ2-7, with D perhaps TRBD1 (6 bases). The CDR3 consists of 14 residues. Germline V gene data show CDR1 as SGHNT and CDR2 as YYREEE (reference sequence). Trimming shortened V by 4 bases and J by 5 bases, and 16 bases separated the two germline ends. The CDR3 DNA sequence: TGTGCCAGCAGCCAACAGGACAGCTACCACGAGCAGTACTTC. Its protein is CASSQQDSYHEQYF. Full variable domain (outside the CDR3, taken from reference TRBV5-4 and TRBJ2-7): ETGVTQSPTHLIKTRGQQVTLRCSSQSGHNTVSWYQQALGQGPQFIFQYYREEENGRGNFPPRFSGLQFPNYSSELNVNALELDDSALYLCASSQQDSYHEQYFGPGTRLTVT.

The genes are TRBV13 and TRBJ1-2; D gene ambiguous. CDR3 length: 14 amino acids. From germline, CDR1 is PRHDT and CDR2 FYEKMQ (reference sequence). Deletions cut 5 bases from V and 3 bases from J, with 13 bases between. The CDR3: CASSPPPGYYGYTF. DNA of the CDR3: TGTGCCAGCAGCCCCCCGCCCGGGTACTATGGCTACACCTTC. Full variable domain (missing parts from reference TRBV13 and TRBJ1-2): AAGVIQSPRHLIKEKRETATLKCYPIPRHDTVYWYQQGPGQDPQFLISFYEKMQSDKGSIPDRFSAQQFSDYHSELNMSSLELGDSALYFCASSPPPGYYGYTFGSGTRLTVV.

The chain has TRBV13 and TRBJ2-7, with D perhaps assigned TRBD1 or TRBD2 (6 bases each). Germline V gives CDR1 PRHDT, CDR2 FYEKMQ (reference sequence). The CDR3 sequence is 13 residues long. Between the trimmed V and J ends, which lost 3 bases and 7 bases, there was a span of 13 bases. The CDR3 reads CASSLPGAEEQYF. Here the CDR3 DNA reads TGTGCCAGCAGCTTGCCGGGGGCGGAAGAGCAGTACTTC.

This clone was seen a single time. The chain combines TRBV27 with TRBJ2-7, with 7 nucleotides matching TRBD1. Germline values: CDR1 MNHEY, CDR2 SMNVEV (reference sequence). V lost 6 bases, J lost 0 bases, and 5 bases stayed unmatched. The CDR3 is made up of 14 amino acids. CDR3 amino acids: CASSRDSNSYEQYF. CDR3 DNA sequence: TGTGCCAGCAGCCGGGACAGTAACTCCTACGAGCAGTACTTC.

This sequence joins TRBV5-6 and TRBJ1-6, with D perhaps matching TRBD1 (6 bases). The V end was cut by 5 bases, the J end by 7 bases, with 10 bases between. Germline-derived CDR1 and CDR2 are SGHDT and YYEEEE. The CDR3 length is 13 residues. CDR3 in DNA: TGTGCCAGCAGGCTCCAGGGGAATTCACCCCTCCACTTT. Translated, it gives CASRLQGNSPLHF.

The V call is TRBV5-1, the J call TRBJ2-1, with TRBD2 matching over 8 bases. Germline loops: CDR1 SGHRS, CDR2 YFSETQ. V dropped 6 bases and J dropped 5; count of bases not matched to a gene: 10. The CDR3 length is 15 residues. The CDR3 DNA sequence: TGCGCCAGCACCACCCGCCGGGGGGGTAACAATGAGCAGTTCTTC. Its protein is CASTTRRGGNNEQFF.

This chain uses TRBV7-9 with TRBJ1-3, with D possibly TRBD1 on 5 matching bases. V lost 6 bases to trimming and J lost 4 bases, with 16 bases between them. This CDR3 has 15 residues. The germline V gene encodes CDR1 SEHNR and CDR2 FQNEAQ (reference sequence). The CDR3 reads CASRAGGGTGNTIYF. CDR3 sequence (DNA): TGTGCCAGCAGAGCCGGCGGGGGGACGGGAAACACCATATATTTT.

This clone was seen more than once but under ten times. The chain links TRBV28 to TRBJ2-1; 7 nucleotides align to TRBD1. The V gene end was trimmed by 3 bases and the J gene end by 2 bases; junction bases not matched to a gene: 4. The CDR3 is 15 amino acids. Germline CDR1 MDHEN, CDR2 SYDVKM. CDR3 region: CASSFPGTAYNEQFF. The CDR3 region has the DNA TGTGCCAGCAGTTTCCCCGGGACAGCCTACAATGAGCAGTTCTTC.

This clone is deemed medium-sized. The chain couples TRBV20-1 to TRBJ2-7, with D perhaps matching TRBD1 (6 bases). The CDR3 runs to 11 residues. Germline V gives CDR1 DFQATT, CDR2 SNEGSKA (reference sequence). Trimming took off 6 bases at V and 4 bases at J, with 10 bases between the two ends. CDR3: CSAPGDYEQYF. Here the CDR3 DNA reads TGCAGTGCCCCAGGGGATTACGAGCAGTACTTC.

The V and J genes are TRBV18 and TRBJ2-7, with a weak D call TRBD1 (6 bases). The CDR3 has 15 amino acids. The germline V gene encodes CDR1 KGHSH and CDR2 LQKENI. Trimming left V 0 bases short and J 0 bases short, with 9 bases between. The CDR3 bases are TGTGCCAGCTCACCACCGACAGGAACCTCCTACGAGCAGTACTTC. As protein: CASSPPTGTSYEQYF. Together with reference TRBV18 and TRBJ2-7, the CDR3 gives the full variable domain: NAGVMQNPRHLVRRRGQEARLRCSPMKGHSHVYWYRQLPEEGLKFMVYLQKENIIDESGMPKERFSAEFPKEGPSILRIQQVVRGDSAAYFCASSPPTGTSYEQYFGPGTRLTVT.

A few counts support this clone. The gene calls are TRBV6-1 and TRBJ2-5, with D possibly being TRBD2 (5 bases). Trimming removed 6 bases at V and 4 bases at J, with 9 bases between. The CDR3 spans 12 residues. Germline CDR1 MNHNS, CDR2 SASEGT. The CDR3 DNA reads as TGTGCCAGCAGCGGGGTTGGAGAGACCCAGTACTTC. This codes for CASSGVGETQYF.

The chain links TRBV27 to TRBJ1-5; a weak D match, TRBD1 (5 bases). Germline V gene sequence: CDR1 MNHEY, CDR2 SMNVEV (reference sequence). The germline V and J ends were trimmed by 5 bases and 10 bases, with 15 bases remaining between them. This CDR3 spans 13 amino acids. The DNA of the CDR3 is TGTGCCAGCAGTAGCCAGGGCCCCCCACCCCAGCATTTT. Its translation: CASSSQGPPPQHF.

A few counts support this clone. V and J are TRBV6-5 and TRBJ1-4; D gene unclear. Germline V gene data show CDR1 as MNHEY and CDR2 as SVGAGI. The germline V and J ends were trimmed by 2 bases and 4 bases, with 11 bases remaining between them. There are 15 residues in the CDR3. The CDR3 region is CASSYGRQHNEKLFF. The CDR3 DNA reads TGTGCCAGCAGTTACGGTCGACAACATAATGAAAAACTGTTTTTT.

The chain employs TRBV7-9 and TRBJ1-3; D might be TRBD1 (5 bases). CDR3 length: 17 amino acids. CDR1 is SEHNR, CDR2 FQNEAQ, per germline (reference sequence). Trimming stripped 1 base from V and 4 bases from J, with 17 bases between. The CDR3 sequence is CASSLVWDRGPGNTIYF. DNA of the CDR3: TGTGCCAGCAGCTTAGTTTGGGACCGGGGCCCGGGAAACACCATATATTTT. Based on the CDR3 plus reference TRBV7-9 and TRBJ1-3, the full variable domain is DTGVSQNPRHKITKRGQNVTFRCDPISEHNRLYWYRQTLGQGPEFLTYFQNEAQLEKSRLLSDRFSAERPKGSFSTLEIQRTEQGDSAMYLCASSLVWDRGPGNTIYFGEGSWLTVV.

The chain is built from TRBV5-1 and TRBJ2-7; a weak D match, TRBD1 (6 bases). With 0 bases removed from V and 5 bases from J, the gap between germline ends came to 12 bases. Germline lookup yields CDR1 SGHRS and CDR2 YFSETQ. The CDR3 consists of 14 residues. Here the CDR3 reads CASSLAGAENEQYF. The CDR3 coding sequence is TGCGCCAGCAGCTTGGCAGGGGCAGAGAACGAGCAGTACTTC.

The chain has TRBV7-8 and TRBJ2-7, with D perhaps TRBD1 (6 bases). This CDR3 contains 15 residues. Trimming took off 5 bases at V and 3 bases at J, with 17 bases between the two ends. The germline V gene encodes CDR1 SGHVS and CDR2 FQNEAQ. The CDR3 DNA is TGTGCCAGCAGCCCAAGACGGCAGGGGATCTACGAGCAGTACTTC. Translation gives CASSPRRQGIYEQYF.

This clone was counted only a few times. This chain connects TRBV5-4 to TRBJ1-2; TRBD1 aligns across 7 bases. Germline V gene sequence: CDR1 SGHNT, CDR2 YYREEE (reference sequence). This CDR3 comprises 15 residues. The ends lost 0 bases at V and 4 bases at J; junction bases unmatched: 6. The CDR3 DNA reads TGTGCCAGCAGCTTGGACAGGGGTGAATTCTATGGCTACACCTTC. Translated, it gives CASSLDRGEFYGYTF. Combining the CDR3 with reference TRBV5-4 and TRBJ1-2 gives the whole variable domain ETGVTQSPTHLIKTRGQQVTLRCSSQSGHNTVSWYQQALGQGPQFIFQYYREEENGRGNFPPRFSGLQFPNYSSELNVNALELDDSALYLCASSLDRGEFYGYTFGSGTRLTVV.

This clone was detected a few times. Its ends do not fully match the called genes, so a read error is possible. V is TRBV5-5 and J is TRBJ1-6, with TRBD1 as a possible D gene (5 bases). Germline V gene lookup returns CDR1 SGHKS and CDR2 YYEKEE (reference sequence). This CDR3 is 12 amino acids long. DNA for the CDR3: TGTGCCAGCAGCTTGTACGGGGGTAGGAGATTCTTT. Protein: CASSLYGGRRFF.

The chain has TRBV7-9 and TRBJ2-7, with 8 bases aligning to TRBD2. The ends lost 5 bases at V and 3 bases at J; junction bases unmatched: 6. Germline V gene data show CDR1 as SEHNR and CDR2 as FQNEAQ (reference sequence). This CDR3 region has 14 residues. The CDR3 nucleotides are TGTGCCAGCAGCCGAGGACTAGCTAGCTACGAGCAGTACTTC. This translates into CASSRGLASYEQYF.

The chain links TRBV29-1 to TRBJ1-5; D unresolved. The CDR3 has 13 residues. Trimming removed 4 bases from V and 4 bases from J, with 11 bases in between. Germline V gene data show CDR1 as SQVTM and CDR2 as ANQGSEA. CDR3 protein: CSVGGYANQPQHF. The CDR3 DNA sequence: TGCAGCGTTGGAGGGTACGCGAATCAGCCCCAGCATTTT.

J is TRBJ2-7 and V is TRBV7-9; 7 bases are a match to TRBD1. Trimming removed 4 bases from V and 3 bases from J; junction bases left unmatched: 6. CDR3 length: 14 residues. Germline CDR1 SEHNR, CDR2 FQNEAQ (reference sequence). As DNA, the CDR3 is TGTGCCAGCAGCTCCGACAGGGTTCTCTACGAGCAGTACTTC. It translates to CASSSDRVLYEQYF.

The genes are TRBV6-5 and TRBJ1-5; D unclear. The CDR3 consists of 13 residues. Germline CDR1 reads MNHEY; CDR2 reads SVGAGI. V was cut by 5 bases and J by 6 bases, with 11 bases left in between. This CDR3 reads CASSPQLSQPQHF. CDR3 nucleotides: TGTGCCAGCAGTCCACAGTTGAGTCAGCCCCAGCATTTT.